The 23 T cell receptor beta chains listed next were all sequenced from one sample in a study of cytomegalovirus exposure and HLA in healthy donors. The study ran its PCR with 60 Vbeta and 13 Jbeta primers. Assay used: immunoSEQ multiplex PCR; TCRdb lists only in-frame clones, some missing. This sample has some 180,000 clones, with 87% found just once. Sequenced: PBMCs. The origin of the receptors is a boy aged 2 to 9 in good health and CMV-seronegative.

The J gene is TRBJ2-3, the V gene TRBV28; D possibly corresponds to TRBD2 (6 bases). Germline V gives CDR1 MDHEN, CDR2 SYDVKM. This CDR3 region has 15 residues. The V and J ends lost 8 bases and 6 bases respectively, with 21 bases between them. The CDR3 DNA sequence: TGTGCCAGCGAGGAGGGGCCCCGGAAAACTGATACGCAGTATTTT. It specifies CASEEGPRKTDTQYF.

This clone was found a few times. The CDR3 region is CASSPTIGGGNTEAFF. The CDR3, as DNA: TGTGCCAGCAGCCCTACCATCGGGGGGGGGAACACTGAAGCTTTCTTT. This chain links TRBV7-3 with TRBJ1-1; tentative D call: TRBD1 (5 bases). Germline V CDR1 and CDR2: SGHTA, FQGTGA. The CDR3 covers 16 residues. Trimming removed 5 bases at V and 1 base at J, with 17 bases between.

The J gene is TRBJ1-2, the V gene TRBV10-3; the match to TRBD1 covers 7 bases. This CDR3 has 17 residues. V shed 3 bases, J shed 4 bases, and the junction held 14 bases outside the gene matches. Germline CDR1 is ENHRY and CDR2 is SYGVKD. The CDR3, as DNA: TGTGCCATCAGTGAAAGTGACAGGGATCCCCCCCCCTATGGCTACACCTTC. This sequence encodes CAISESDRDPPPYGYTF.

This chain connects TRBV30 to TRBJ2-5, with D perhaps TRBD2 (6 bases). TRBJ2-7 matches the DNA end more closely, so the J call is doubtful. The V gene's germline CDR1 is GTSNPN and CDR2 SVGIG (reference sequence). This CDR3 contains 14 residues. This CDR3 is CAWSVGTFSYEQYF. In DNA form, the CDR3 reads TGTGCCTGGAGTGTAGGGACTTTCTCCTACGAGCAGTACTTC.

This clone was found once. The rearrangement uses TRBV29-1 and TRBJ2-5, with 7 bases matching TRBD1. With 4 bases clipped from V and 5 bases from J, the junction kept 4 bases outside the gene matches. The CDR3 runs to 12 residues. CDR1 and CDR2 from the germline V gene are SQVTM and ANQGSEA. The CDR3 here is CSVGVTGETQYF. The CDR3 DNA reads as TGCAGCGTTGGGGTGACAGGGGAGACCCAGTACTTC.

The V call is TRBV5-1, the J call TRBJ2-5; possible D gene TRBD2, 7 bases. CDR1 is SGHRS and CDR2 is YFSETQ in the germline V gene. This CDR3 spans 12 amino acids. V shed 5 bases and J shed 11 bases, with 16 bases lying between them. CDR3 residues: CASRLQGGEQYF. As DNA, the CDR3 is TGCGCCAGCAGGTTACAGGGAGGGGAGCAGTACTTC.

This rearrangement joins TRBV5-6 to TRBJ2-5; 11 nucleotides agree with TRBD2. The CDR3 is made up of 16 amino acids. Trimming at V came to 4 bases and at J to 0 bases, leaving 5 bases not matched to a gene. The germline gives CDR1 SGHDT, CDR2 YYEEEE. As DNA, the CDR3 is TGTGCCAGCAGCACACGGACTAGCGGGTACCAAGAGACCCAGTACTTC. Translating gives CASSTRTSGYQETQYF.

V and J are TRBV2 and TRBJ2-7; weak D call: TRBD2 (6 bases). The germline CDR1 and CDR2 sequences are SNHLY and FYNNEI. The CDR3 contains 13 residues. Trimming took 8 bases from V and 3 from J, leaving 14 bases between them. In nucleotides, the CDR3 is TGTGCCAGCTCTCGGGGTAGCGGCTACGAGCAGTACTTC. Translated, it gives CASSRGSGYEQYF.

The V gene is TRBV14, the J gene TRBJ2-5, with 9 nucleotides matching TRBD1. Germline assignment: CDR1 SGHDN and CDR2 FVKESK. With 6 bases clipped from V and 5 bases from J, the junction kept 10 bases outside the gene matches. The CDR3 length is 15 residues. CDR3 residues: CASSSRDRGFETQYF. The CDR3 nucleotides are TGTGCCAGCAGTTCCCGCGACAGGGGGTTTGAGACCCAGTACTTC.

The V and J genes are TRBV7-8 and TRBJ2-2, with 11 positions matching TRBD2. From germline, CDR1 is SGHVS and CDR2 FQNEAQ. This CDR3 comprises 16 residues. Unmatched junction bases numbered 6, after V lost 5 bases and J lost 4 bases. CDR3 region: CASSLYSGRATGELFF. CDR3 DNA: TGTGCCAGCAGCCTATATAGCGGGAGGGCCACCGGGGAGCTGTTTTTT.

The V gene is TRBV28, the J gene TRBJ2-5, with a tentative D call TRBD1 (7 bases). Germline V CDR1 and CDR2: MDHEN, SYDVKM. The CDR3 spans 14 residues. Trimming removed 7 bases from V and 5 bases from J, with 17 bases in between. This chain's CDR3 is CASKGRGARETQYF. The CDR3 coding sequence is TGTGCCAGCAAGGGCAGGGGGGCTCGGGAGACCCAGTACTTC.

This clone appeared a single time. V usage is TRBV18 and J usage is TRBJ2-1; 14 bases agree with TRBD2. Unmatched junction bases numbered 4, after V lost 5 bases and J lost 4 bases. This CDR3 region has 16 residues. Germline V gene data show CDR1 as KGHSH and CDR2 as LQKENI. The CDR3 here is CASSATSGGDYNEQFF. Written as DNA, the CDR3 is TGTGCCAGCTCAGCGACTAGCGGGGGGGATTACAATGAGCAGTTCTTC.

The CDR3 coding sequence is TGTGCCAGCAGCTATCGAGGCAATGAGCAGTTCTTC. This encodes CASSYRGNEQFF. The J gene is TRBJ2-1, the V gene TRBV11-1; D gene ambiguous. Germline lookup yields CDR1 SGHAT and CDR2 FQDESV (reference sequence). The CDR3 is made up of 12 amino acids. V shed 4 bases and J shed 6 bases, with 7 bases lying between them. Full variable domain (missing parts from reference TRBV11-1 and TRBJ2-1): EAEVAQSPRYKITEKSQAVAFWCDPISGHATLYWYRQILGQGPELLVQFQDESVVDDSQLPKDRFSAERLKGVDSTLKIQPAELGDSAMYLCASSYRGNEQFFGPGTRLTVL.

The J gene is TRBJ2-3, the V gene TRBV28, with D possibly being TRBD1 (6 bases). The CDR3 is made up of 14 amino acids. Germline V CDR1 and CDR2: MDHEN, SYDVKM. Trimming pared 7 bases from V and 6 bases from J, leaving 17 bases between. The CDR3 loop is CASKMGASRDTQYF. For the CDR3, the DNA is TGTGCCAGCAAGATGGGGGCAAGTCGGGATACGCAGTATTTT. The full variable domain, in which reference TRBV28 and TRBJ2-3 provide the parts outside the CDR3, is DVKVTQSSRYLVKRTGEKVFLECVQDMDHENMFWYRQDPGLGLRLIYFSYDVKMKEKGDIPEGYSVSREKKERFSLILESASTNQTSMYLCASKMGASRDTQYFGPGTRLTVL.

This clone appeared a single time. V and J are TRBV5-4 and TRBJ1-2, with D possibly TRBD1 on 6 matching bases. V shed 3 bases and J shed 2 bases, with 14 bases lying between them. CDR3 length: 15 residues. From germline, CDR1 is SGHNT and CDR2 YYREEE (reference sequence). The DNA of the CDR3 is TGTGCCAGCAGCTCCTTGACGGGGGGCAACTATGGCTACACCTTC. Its protein is CASSSLTGGNYGYTF.

This clone was seen just once. The rearrangement uses TRBV27 and TRBJ2-7, with TRBD1 matching 10 bases. Trimming removed 6 bases from V and 3 bases from J; junction bases left unmatched: 11. The CDR3 loop spans 16 amino acids. The V gene's germline CDR1 is MNHEY and CDR2 SMNVEV (reference sequence). The CDR3 region is CASSPYRQGANYEQYF. CDR3 bases: TGTGCCAGCAGCCCTTATCGACAGGGGGCGAACTACGAGCAGTACTTC.

This sequence joins TRBV28 and TRBJ2-1; 10 bases map to TRBD1. The CDR3 has 20 residues. Per germline, CDR1 MDHEN and CDR2 SYDVKM. Trimming cost V 3 bases and J 3 bases; bases outside gene matches: 17. CDR3 nucleotide sequence: TGTGCCAGCAGTTTTTGGTTCGGGACAGGGGCCGGGGAGGGCTACAATGAGCAGTTCTTC. This gives the protein CASSFWFGTGAGEGYNEQFF.

This chain links TRBV6-1 with TRBJ2-1, with a possible D match to TRBD1 (6 bases). The germline V gene encodes CDR1 MNHNS and CDR2 SASEGT. The V gene lost 3 bases and the J gene lost 6 bases, with 15 bases spanning the gap. The CDR3 spans 15 residues. The CDR3 nucleotides read TGTGCCAGCAGTGATGGGGCAGGGGCGTCCAATGAGCAGTTCTTC. This gives the protein CASSDGAGASNEQFF.

This clone was seen a single time. The CDR3 nucleotides are TGTGCCAGCAGTCTAAGGGACTACTCCACAGATACGCAGTATTTT. Translated, it gives CASSLRDYSTDTQYF. This chain connects TRBV27 to TRBJ2-3; TRBD2 matches 7 bases. With V trimmed by 5 bases and J by 2 bases, 7 bases remained unmatched. CDR3 size: 15 residues. Germline values: CDR1 MNHEY, CDR2 SMNVEV (reference sequence).

This chain links TRBV27 with TRBJ2-1; the match to TRBD2 covers 7 bases. CDR1 and CDR2 (germline): MNHEY, SMNVEV (reference sequence). V was clipped by 3 bases and J by 9 bases; unmatched bases: 8. CDR3 length: 14 residues. CDR3 in DNA: TGTGCCAGCAGTTTGGTCCAAAGCGGGACTGAGCAGTTCTTC. Translation: CASSLVQSGTEQFF.

The chain links TRBV28 to TRBJ2-5; 7 bases fit TRBD2. V was pared by 7 bases and J by 2 bases, with 10 bases of the junction left unmatched. Per the germline V gene, CDR1 is MDHEN and CDR2 is SYDVKM. The CDR3 contains 15 residues. CDR3 sequence: CASNPGGPVQETQYF. The CDR3 nucleotides are TGTGCCAGCAATCCGGGAGGTCCGGTACAAGAGACCCAGTACTTC.

The genes are TRBV27 and TRBJ1-2; D not certain. V shed 3 bases and J shed 0 bases, with 11 bases lying between them. Germline loops: CDR1 MNHEY, CDR2 SMNVEV (reference sequence). The CDR3 extends over 15 amino acids. CDR3 residues: CASSLSGVANYGYTF. The CDR3, as DNA: TGTGCCAGCAGTTTGTCCGGAGTAGCTAACTATGGCTACACCTTC.

This clone showed up just once. This chain connects TRBV27 to TRBJ1-1; perhaps TRBD1 as D (6 bases). V shed 5 bases and J shed 3 bases, with 13 bases lying between them. Germline V CDR1 and CDR2: MNHEY, SMNVEV (reference sequence). The CDR3 is made up of 14 amino acids. The CDR3 DNA reads as TGTGCCAGCAGTGTGACAGGATATTACACTGAAGCTTTCTTT. Translation gives CASSVTGYYTEAFF.